Described below is a single TCR beta chain sequence and its context. The target of this receptor is not known. One base away there is no much larger clone; base qualities are not given. The immunoSEQ kit was used, according to the manufacturer's recommendations, to generate TCR beta libraries from genomic DNA. For library preparation, a first multiplex PCR was performed with proprietary primers, followed by a second PCR in which unique barcodes were added, and bead cleanups were performed after each round. Each sample batch included a kit-provided positive control reaction and a negative control reaction. The final libraries were assessed on an Agilent 4200 TapeStation D1000 ScreenTape, pooled by volume, and quantified by qPCR. Sequencing ran on an Illumina NextSeq500 with a MidOutput 150-cycle cartridge, using 156 Read1 and 15 Index1 cycles with kit custom primers. The pooled library was loaded at 0.95 to 1 pM, with a 20% PhiX control spiked in. Under the source paper's analysis protocol: Vendor-processed data were analyzed in R, with a clonotype defined as all T cells sharing the same CDR3 nucleotide sequence. In the clone abundance analyses, frequencies were normalized to the 10,000 most abundant clones in each sample. Public T cell clones, averaging fewer than five per sample, were removed before analysis. Tumor-enriched and baseline blood-enriched clonotypes were defined by at least a 32-fold difference in abundance between compartments. A beta-binomial differential abundance model was used to identify clonotypes that were expanded or contracted between blood time points. The Baroni-Urbani and Buser coefficient was used to measure tumor-blood repertoire similarity, and groups were compared with two-tailed Wilcoxon tests in R. TCRdb re-hosts the immuneACCESS table, in-frame sequences only. Its copies lack some clones; in the studies checked, an unresolved V gene accounts for under half of them, and the cause for the rest is not known. Clonal size and the V and J genes are those of that table, whereas D and trimming came from the DNA. Recorded for this sample are 120,000 or so clones; around 90% of them occurred a single time. 5% to 6.5% of the sample is held by the ten biggest clonotypes.

This specimen comes from a study of radiation and T cells in renal cell carcinoma (TCRdb year 2020). Broadly, across the study: The samples were obtained from a clinical trial, where primary renal cell carcinomas were treated with 15 Gy stereotactic body radiation therapy and then removed by nephrectomy 4 weeks afterward. Across all 50 or so samples, 4,016,671 unique CDR3 nucleotide sequences, encoding about 3,000,000 unique CDR3 amino acid sequences, were identified. In total, 53 samples underwent TCR beta sequencing: around 26 tumors plus 27 peripheral blood samples. The research as a whole found: Blood repertoire dynamics were not followed beyond 4 weeks after treatment. Because the trial had a single-armed design, the trial could not examine how radiation dose or scheduling affected the TCR repertoire. An increase in top tumor clonotypes in blood was observed from baseline to 2 weeks post-radiation, followed by contraction by 4 weeks, which was taken to suggest transient expansion of tumor-resident clones. Because no pretreatment tumor biopsies were available, whether clonotypes were present in the tumor at baseline could not be determined.

The cysteine opens and the phenylalanine closes a CDR3 of 14 amino acids. Just the 42-base CDR3 DNA is kept, in frame starting at base 1. Sequences MNHEY (CDR1) and SVGAGI (CDR2) are obtained from the germline V gene. Relative to germline, V is missing 7 bases and J is missing 7 bases, with 9 bases of the junction outside any gene match. Explained via the paper, the time point label denotes: blood 2 weeks post-SBRT. The treatment or condition label here, explained by the study, means: 15 Gy SBRT to primary tumor, nephrectomy 4 weeks later. Serial peripheral blood from radiation-treated patients was sampled at baseline, 2 weeks and 4 weeks after SBRT to track tumor-enriched clonotypes. Every patient's renal cell carcinoma showed clear cell pathology. The QIAamp DNA Blood Mini Kit (Qiagen) was used to prepare genomic DNA for TCR sequencing. The analyses included only samples that passed all quality control checks.

The material sequenced was blood, taken from a patient whose treatment included radiotherapy and nephrectomy. This clonotype was obtained from a woman between 65 and 79 years old with renal cell carcinoma. This sequence uses TRBV6-5 and TRBJ1-5, with 8 bases in between that match TRBD1. In nucleotide form, the sequence is TGTGCCAGCATCATAGGACAGGGCCTACAGCCCCAGCATTTT. Its amino acids are CASIIGQGLQPQHF.